This T cell receptor beta chain was documented in a study of cytomegalovirus exposure and HLA in healthy donors. Background on the study: Within the Caucasian-associated ancestry cluster were more than 75% of the approximately 400 genotyped donors.

CDR1 is MNHNY, CDR2 SVGAGI, per germline (reference sequence). The CDR3 contains 13 residues. V shed 10 bases and J shed 4 bases, with 16 bases lying between them. With 60 Vbeta and 13 Jbeta primers, the PCR was carried out. Some clones are missing from TCRdb's copy, which holds only in-frame ones; the method was immunoSEQ multiplex PCR. The data contain roughly 170,000 clones, approximately 80% of them singletons. Healthy bone marrow donors made up the donors. The specimen sequenced was PBMCs. This TCR derives from a woman younger than 45 in good health and CMV-seronegative. The rearrangement uses TRBV6-6 and TRBJ1-2; D perhaps matches TRBD1 (6 bases). The CDR3 DNA reads as TGTGCCACCCAGGACAGCGAACTCTATGGCTACACCTTC. As protein: CATQDSELYGYTF.